The next 17 T cell receptor beta chains were all read from a single sample in a study of multiple sclerosis patients with progressive multifocal leukoencephalopathy. Documented time point: time of PML onset. Some clones are missing from TCRdb's copy, which holds only in-frame ones; the method was immunoSEQ multiplex PCR. This table has tens of thousands of clones, 75% to 90% appearing once. The source was PBMCs, collected from a patient treated with natalizumab. These receptors came from a woman aged 25 to 39 with progressive multifocal leukoencephalopathy.

The V and J genes are TRBV5-8 and TRBJ1-4; 9 bases match TRBD1. From germline, CDR1 is SGHTS and CDR2 YDEGEE. The length of the CDR3 is 14 residues. With 5 bases clipped from V and 6 bases from J, the junction kept 5 bases outside the gene matches. The chain's CDR3 is CASRTGTGHEKLFF. Here the CDR3 DNA reads TGTGCCAGCAGAACCGGGACAGGGCATGAAAAACTGTTTTTT.

V is TRBV7-9 and J is TRBJ2-5, with 8 bases fitting TRBD2. Germline V gene lookup returns CDR1 SEHNR and CDR2 FQNEAQ (reference sequence). This CDR3 region has 15 residues. V dropped 5 bases and J dropped 2; count of bases not matched to a gene: 7. The CDR3 reads CASSPSGGVQETQYF. CDR3 coding DNA: TGTGCCAGCAGCCCCTCGGGGGGGGTTCAAGAGACCCAGTACTTC.

The J gene is TRBJ2-1, the V gene TRBV7-8; D gene ambiguous. Germline-derived CDR1 and CDR2 are SGHVS and FQNEAQ. V was shortened by 5 bases and J by 5 bases, with 16 bases between the two germline ends. The CDR3 spans 15 residues. In nucleotides, the CDR3 is TGTGCCAGCAGCCCCCGGCTCGGGCGCAACAATGAGCAGTTCTTC. As protein: CASSPRLGRNNEQFF.

The chain employs TRBV27 and TRBJ1-4, with a possible D match to TRBD1 (6 bases). The V and J ends lost 3 bases and 12 bases respectively, with 11 bases between them. Germline values: CDR1 MNHEY, CDR2 SMNVEV (reference sequence). The CDR3 runs 12 residues. The CDR3 is CASSFGGGQLFF. CDR3 sequence (DNA): TGTGCCAGCAGTTTTGGGGGGGGGCAACTGTTTTTT.

The chain joins TRBV27 to TRBJ2-7, with 9 bases aligning to TRBD2. The CDR3 is 17 residues long. Germline V lookup: CDR1 MNHEY, CDR2 SMNVEV (reference sequence). Trimming cost V 6 bases and J 7 bases; bases outside gene matches: 19. CDR3 in DNA: TGTGCCAGCAGCCCCAGCACCCCAGGCGGGAGGGCAAAAGAGCAGTACTTC. It specifies CASSPSTPGGRAKEQYF.

The chain recombines TRBV2 with TRBJ2-1; TRBD2 matches at 11 bases. With V trimmed by 7 bases and J by 1 base, 3 bases remained unmatched. From germline, CDR1 is SNHLY and CDR2 FYNNEI. CDR3 length: 15 residues. The CDR3, as DNA: TGTGCCAGCATAGCGGGAGGGCCTTCCTACAATGAGCAGTTCTTC. It specifies CASIAGGPSYNEQFF. Looking up the rest from reference TRBV2 and TRBJ2-1 gives the full variable domain: EPEVTQTPSHQVTQMGQEVILRCVPISNHLYFYWYRQILGQKVEFLVSFYNNEISEKSEIFDDQFSVERPDGSNFTLKIRSTKLEDSAMYFCASIAGGPSYNEQFFGPGTRLTVL.

The chain couples TRBV5-1 to TRBJ2-5; 7 positions match TRBD2. The V gene's germline CDR1 is SGHRS and CDR2 YFSETQ. The V and J ends lost 0 bases and 3 bases, in that order; junction bases with no gene match: 2. The CDR3 runs 14 residues. This chain's CDR3 is CASSLGTREETQYF. CDR3 nucleotide sequence: TGCGCCAGCAGCTTGGGGACTAGAGAAGAGACCCAGTACTTC.

The chain carries TRBV7-8 and TRBJ2-5; the match to TRBD1 covers 10 bases. Germline CDR1 and CDR2: SGHVS and FQNEAQ. This CDR3 has 15 residues. Trimming at V came to 5 bases and at J to 2 bases, leaving 5 bases not matched to a gene. The CDR3 DNA reads as TGTGCCAGCAGCCATTGGACAGGGGGACAAGAGACCCAGTACTTC. Protein: CASSHWTGGQETQYF.

CDR3 nucleotide sequence: TGTGCCAGCAGTCCCGAGCAGAGCTCCTACGAGCAGTACTTC. Protein product: CASSPEQSSYEQYF. V gene TRBV7-6 combines with J gene TRBJ2-5; D remains unclear. The last part of the DNA fits TRBJ2-7 better; the J call may be wrong. CDR3 size: 14 residues. Germline V gene data show CDR1 as SGHVS and CDR2 as FNYEAQ.

This clone was counted once. The chain links TRBV7-7 to TRBJ2-1, with D possibly TRBD1 on 6 matching bases. CDR1 is SSHAT, CDR2 FNYEAQ, per germline (reference sequence). The CDR3 spans 14 residues. The ends were cut back, 1 base at V and 6 bases at J, with 10 bases in the middle. CDR3 loop: CASSLVEGVNEQFF. CDR3 in DNA: TGTGCCAGCAGCTTAGTAGAGGGGGTCAATGAGCAGTTCTTC.

This clone was counted a single time. V is TRBV6-1 and J is TRBJ1-2, with TRBD1 matching over 8 bases. CDR3 length: 14 amino acids. Germline V CDR1 and CDR2: MNHNS, SASEGT. With V trimmed by 1 base and J by 4 bases, 2 bases remained unmatched. The DNA of the CDR3 is TGTGCCAGCAGTGAAGGGACAGGGCTCTATGGCTACACCTTC. As protein: CASSEGTGLYGYTF.

The V and J genes are TRBV25-1 and TRBJ2-1; 10 bases fit TRBD1. CDR3 length equals 17 residues. The trim removed 4 bases at V and 0 bases at J, leaving 6 bases unmatched. In germline, CDR1 is MGHDK, CDR2 SYGVNS. CDR3 in amino acids: CASSVGTGDDSYNEQFF. CDR3 nucleotides: TGTGCCAGCAGTGTAGGGACAGGGGATGACTCCTACAATGAGCAGTTCTTC.

This chain joins TRBV6-1 and TRBJ2-7; D call uncertain. V was pared by 2 bases and J by 1 base, with 12 bases between. The CDR3 sequence is 15 residues long. CDR1 is MNHNS, CDR2 SASEGT, per germline. In DNA, the CDR3 is TGTGCCAGCAGTGAACTCCTAACCTCATCCTACGAGCAGTACTTC. It codes for CASSELLTSSYEQYF.

This clone was recorded only once. The chain has TRBV5-1 and TRBJ2-7; D is possibly TRBD2 (5 bases). V dropped 0 bases and J dropped 0 bases, with 10 bases sitting between them. The germline V gene encodes CDR1 SGHRS and CDR2 YFSETQ. This CDR3 is 15 amino acids long. The DNA for the CDR3 is TGCGCCAGCAGCTTGGAGACTGGGAGCTCCTACGAGCAGTACTTC. It encodes CASSLETGSSYEQYF. The whole variable domain, remainder taken from reference TRBV5-1 and TRBJ2-7, is KAGVTQTPRYLIKTRGQQVTLSCSPISGHRSVSWYQQTPGQGLQFLFEYFSETQRNKGNFPGRFSGRQFSNSRSEMNVSTLELGDSALYLCASSLETGSSYEQYFGPGTRLTVT.

The CDR3 DNA is TGTGCCAGCAGCCCCCAGACAGGGAACGTTTTCGAGCAGTACTTC. Translating it yields CASSPQTGNVFEQYF. The chain employs TRBV4-2 and TRBJ2-7; the match to TRBD1 covers 7 bases. With V trimmed by 4 bases and J by 6 bases, 12 bases remained unmatched. CDR3 length: 15 amino acids. Germline V CDR1 and CDR2: LGHNA, YNFKEQ.

V usage is TRBV18 and J usage is TRBJ1-2; 7 positions agree with TRBD1. This CDR3 has 15 residues. The V gene end was trimmed by 1 base and the J gene end by 4 bases; junction bases not matched to a gene: 6. Germline V lookup: CDR1 KGHSH, CDR2 LQKENI. CDR3 region: CASSPQQGFLYGYTF. In DNA, the CDR3 is TGTGCCAGCTCACCACAACAGGGGTTCCTCTATGGCTACACCTTC.

The chain uses TRBV30 and TRBJ2-5; D unresolved. The ends were cut back, 0 bases at V and 2 bases at J, with 10 bases in the middle. The CDR3 extends over 14 amino acids. Germline CDR1 is GTSNPN and CDR2 is SVGIG (reference sequence). CDR3 DNA: TGTGCCTGGAGTGTTAAGGTGGGTCAAGAGACCCAGTACTTC. Protein sequence: CAWSVKVGQETQYF.